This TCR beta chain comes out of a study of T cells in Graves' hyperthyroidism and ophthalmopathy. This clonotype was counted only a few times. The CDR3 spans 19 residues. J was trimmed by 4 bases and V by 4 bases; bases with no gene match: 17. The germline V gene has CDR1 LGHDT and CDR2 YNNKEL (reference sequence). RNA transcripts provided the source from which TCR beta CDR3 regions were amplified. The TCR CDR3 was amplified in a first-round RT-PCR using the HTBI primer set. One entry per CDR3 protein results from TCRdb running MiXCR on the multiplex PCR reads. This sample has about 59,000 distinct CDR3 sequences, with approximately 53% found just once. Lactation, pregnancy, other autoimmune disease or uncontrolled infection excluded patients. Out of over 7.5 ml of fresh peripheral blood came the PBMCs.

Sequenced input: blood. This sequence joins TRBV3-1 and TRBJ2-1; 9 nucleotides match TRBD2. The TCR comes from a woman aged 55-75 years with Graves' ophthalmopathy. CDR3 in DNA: TGTGCCAGCAGCCCCACTTGGACGCGACTAGCGGAACTATACAATGAGCAGTTCTTC. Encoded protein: CASSPTWTRLAELYNEQFF.